This T cell receptor beta chain derives from a study of a mutant IDH1 vaccine in newly diagnosed glioma. The overall study: Patients began vaccination 4-6 weeks after radiotherapy alone, or with temozolomide cycles. Patients under treatment included around 60% males and roughly 40% females and had a mean age of approximately 40 years. Earlier therapy was either radiotherapy, temozolomide, or both, and most got both.

CDR3 length: 15 residues. Trimming removed 10 bases from V and 3 bases from J; junction bases left unmatched: 13. Per the germline V gene, CDR1 is LNHDA and CDR2 is SQIVND (reference sequence). This clone was seen only once. Its antigen is undetermined. TCRdb's copy holds only in-frame clones and misses some; the assay was immunoSEQ multiplex PCR. Counted here are about 48,000 clones, approximately 79% occurring once; the ten biggest clones make up approximately 6.7%. The time point denotes: week 35, safety follow-up. All doses held 300 ug of mutant IDH1 20-mer peptide, with topical imiquimod. The genes are TRBV19 and TRBJ2-5; TRBD1 agrees at 8 bases. Sequences were derived from PBMCs, sampled from a glioma patient whose treatment included an IDH1 peptide vaccine. The clonotype comes from a man aged 35 to 55 with glioma. The chain's CDR3 is CAISPGGAQEETQYF. Written as DNA, the CDR3 is TGTGCCATCTCCCCAGGGGGCGCACAGGAAGAGACCCAGTACTTC. The variable domain in full, completed from reference TRBV19 and TRBJ2-5, reads DGGITQSPKYLFRKEGQNVTLSCEQNLNHDAMYWYRQDPGQGLRLIYYSQIVNDFQKGDIAEGYSVSREKKESFPLTVTSAQKNPTAFYLCAISPGGAQEETQYFGPGTRLLVL.